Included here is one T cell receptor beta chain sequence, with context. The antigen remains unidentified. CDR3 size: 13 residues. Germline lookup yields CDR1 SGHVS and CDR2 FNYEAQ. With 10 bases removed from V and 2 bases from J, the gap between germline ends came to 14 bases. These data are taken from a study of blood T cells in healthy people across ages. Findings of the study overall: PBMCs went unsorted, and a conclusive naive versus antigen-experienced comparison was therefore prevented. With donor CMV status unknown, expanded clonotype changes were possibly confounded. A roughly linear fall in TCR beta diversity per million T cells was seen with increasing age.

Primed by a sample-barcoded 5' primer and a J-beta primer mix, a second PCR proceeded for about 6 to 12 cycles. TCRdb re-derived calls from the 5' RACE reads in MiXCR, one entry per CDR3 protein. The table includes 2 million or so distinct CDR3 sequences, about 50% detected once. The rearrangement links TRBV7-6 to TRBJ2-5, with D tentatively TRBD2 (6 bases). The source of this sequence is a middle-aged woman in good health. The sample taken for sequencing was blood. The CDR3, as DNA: TGTGCCACCGAGGGAAGCGGGCAAGAGACCCAGTACTTC. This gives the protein CATEGSGQETQYF.